This passage covers 18 T cell receptor beta chains from one sample sequenced in a study of T cell responses to AZD1222 COVID-19 vaccine. Using immunoSEQ multiplex PCR, the repertoire was profiled, and TCRdb retains in-frame clones only, with some absent. The data hold tens of thousands of clones, with around 86% observed a single time. Sequences were derived from peripheral blood, sampled on day 0 of AZD1222 vaccination. The source of these receptors is an adult in good health.

The rearrangement uses TRBV9 and TRBJ2-3, with 12 bases identical to TRBD2. The CDR3 length is 19 residues. Germline values: CDR1 SGDLS, CDR2 YYNGEE. J was trimmed by 0 bases and V by 0 bases; bases with no gene match: 8. The CDR3 reads CASSVVGLAGGPSTDTQYF. The CDR3 DNA reads TGTGCCAGCAGCGTAGTAGGTCTAGCGGGAGGGCCTAGCACAGATACGCAGTATTTT. Using reference TRBV9 and TRBJ2-3 for the parts outside the CDR3, the full variable domain is DSGVTQTPKHLITATGQRVTLRCSPRSGDLSVYWYQQSLDQGLQFLIQYYNGEERAKGNILERFSAQQFPDLHSELNLSSLELGDSALYFCASSVVGLAGGPSTDTQYFGPGTRLTVL.

The V call is TRBV21-1, the J call TRBJ1-1; TRBD1, as called in the table, went unchecked against the DNA. TRBV21-1 is assigned pseudogene status. The CDR3 length is 13 residues. The DNA of the CDR3 is TGTGCCAGCAGCAAAGGCGTGGAACAGGGGTCCCAGTTT. Residues: CASSKGVEQGSQF.

V and J are TRBV7-3 and TRBJ2-1; D is perhaps TRBD2 (6 bases). Trimming removed 5 bases from V and 10 bases from J, with 15 bases in between. The length of the CDR3 is 13 residues. Germline assignment: CDR1 SGHTA and CDR2 FQGTGA. In DNA, the CDR3 is TGTGCCAGCAGCCAACTAGTACGGGGGGAGCAGTTCTTC. Amino acid sequence: CASSQLVRGEQFF.

This clone was observed a few times. The chain links TRBV9 to TRBJ2-2; no clear D gene. Germline V gives CDR1 SGDLS, CDR2 YYNGEE. Trimming removed 7 bases from V and 2 bases from J, with 9 bases in between. This CDR3 comprises 13 residues. The CDR3 DNA sequence: TGTGCCAGCGAGACTGTCAACACCGGGGAGCTGTTTTTT. Its translation: CASETVNTGELFF.

This clone came up a few times. This chain joins TRBV7-8 and TRBJ1-6; tentative D call: TRBD1 (6 bases). The V and J ends lost 3 bases and 5 bases respectively, with 14 bases between them. The CDR3 is 16 residues long. CDR1 is SGHVS and CDR2 is FQNEAQ in the germline V gene. The CDR3 nucleotides are TGTGCCAGCAGCTTCTCGGGGGCATCAAATAATTCACCCCTCCACTTT. Its translation: CASSFSGASNNSPLHF.

The J gene is TRBJ2-3, the V gene TRBV10-1, with 8 nucleotides matching TRBD2. Germline CDR1 is WNHNN and CDR2 is SYGVQD (reference sequence). The CDR3 is made up of 16 amino acids. The J segment lost 4 bases and the V segment lost 3 bases, leaving 9 bases of the junction unmatched. The CDR3 spells CASSENPAGVADTQYF. DNA of the CDR3: TGCGCCAGCAGTGAAAATCCAGCGGGGGTGGCAGATACGCAGTATTTT.

This chain uses TRBV12-3 or TRBV12-4 with TRBJ2-7; D is unclear. Between the trimmed V and J ends, which lost 6 bases and 2 bases, there was a span of 8 bases. The CDR3 runs 12 residues. CDR3 region: CASRLDAYEQYF. The CDR3 DNA reads as TGTGCCAGCAGATTGGACGCCTACGAGCAGTACTTC.

This chain connects TRBV18 to TRBJ2-7; D is unclear. Germline assignment: CDR1 KGHSH and CDR2 LQKENI. With 3 bases removed from V and 6 bases from J, the gap between germline ends came to 15 bases. The CDR3 length is 14 residues. CDR3 sequence: CASSPYGEEIEQYF. Written as DNA, the CDR3 is TGTGCCAGCTCACCCTATGGTGAGGAGATCGAGCAGTACTTC.

The chain couples TRBV12-2 to TRBJ2-7; the D call TRBD1 from the table was never checked on the DNA. TRBV12-2 is given as a pseudogene. This CDR3 spans 16 amino acids. CDR3 residues: CASRSPDRESSYEQYF. The CDR3 coding sequence is TGTGCAAGTCGCTCACCGGACAGGGAGAGCTCCTACGAGCAGTACTTC.

The chain employs TRBV13 and TRBJ2-7; the match to TRBD1 covers 7 bases. The J segment lost 6 bases and the V segment lost 6 bases, leaving 8 bases of the junction unmatched. Germline CDR1 PRHDT, CDR2 FYEKMQ (reference sequence). The CDR3 covers 13 residues. CDR3 loop: CASSPDRVGEQYF. CDR3 sequence (DNA): TGTGCCAGCAGTCCTGACAGGGTAGGCGAGCAGTACTTC.

The chain has TRBV6-5 and TRBJ2-2; 8 bases map to TRBD1. The germline V gene has CDR1 MNHEY and CDR2 SVGAGI. The CDR3 runs 12 residues. V dropped 6 bases and J dropped 11; count of bases not matched to a gene: 5. The CDR3 protein is CASRPTGVELFF. The DNA for the CDR3 is TGTGCCAGCAGACCGACAGGGGTAGAGCTGTTTTTT.

V usage is TRBV13 and J usage is TRBJ1-4; tentatively, D is TRBD1 (6 bases). V dropped 10 bases and J dropped 3 bases, with 12 bases sitting between them. CDR3 size: 13 residues. Germline assignment: CDR1 PRHDT and CDR2 FYEKMQ (reference sequence). The CDR3 here is CATAQGANEKLFF. For the CDR3, the DNA is TGTGCCACCGCACAGGGAGCTAATGAAAAACTGTTTTTT. The full variable domain, in which reference TRBV13 and TRBJ1-4 provide the parts outside the CDR3, is AAGVIQSPRHLIKEKRETATLKCYPIPRHDTVYWYQQGPGQDPQFLISFYEKMQSDKGSIPDRFSAQQFSDYHSELNMSSLELGDSALYFCATAQGANEKLFFGSGTQLSVL.

The chain links TRBV28 to TRBJ2-7, with 7 bases identical to TRBD2. CDR3 length equals 14 residues. V lost 6 bases, J lost 2 bases, and 7 bases stayed unmatched. CDR1 MDHEN and CDR2 SYDVKM come from the germline V gene. The CDR3 is CASSSPSGTYEQYF. The CDR3 DNA follows: TGTGCCAGCAGCTCTCCTAGCGGAACCTACGAGCAGTACTTC.

CDR3 in DNA: TGTGCCAGCAGCCCAGAAACAGGGGCAGGTTCTCAAGCTAACTATGGCTACACCTTC. Translating it yields CASSPETGAGSQANYGYTF. V is TRBV11-2 and J is TRBJ1-2; 7 bases align to TRBD1. Germline trimming cut 5 bases from V and 0 bases from J; bases unmatched to any gene: 18. This CDR3 contains 19 residues. CDR1 is SGHAT, CDR2 FQNNGV, per germline. Full variable domain (rest looked up from reference TRBV11-2 and TRBJ1-2): EAGVAQSPRYKIIEKRQSVAFWCNPISGHATLYWYQQILGQGPKLLIQFQNNGVVDDSQLPKDRFSAERLKGVDSTLKIQPAKLEDSAVYLCASSPETGAGSQANYGYTFGSGTRLTVV.

The gene calls are TRBV5-8 and TRBJ2-3, with 13 bases lining up with TRBD2. The V segment lost 2 bases and the J segment 6 bases; nucleotides outside the gene matches: 3. CDR1 is SGHTS and CDR2 is YDEGEE in the germline V gene. There are 15 residues in the CDR3. The CDR3 DNA sequence: TGTGCCAGCAGCTTCTCACTAGCGGGAGGGGATACGCAGTATTTT. This gives the protein CASSFSLAGGDTQYF.

V and J are TRBV5-8 and TRBJ1-4; the D is unclear. The germline V gene has CDR1 SGHTS and CDR2 YDEGEE. There are 13 residues in the CDR3. V was cut by 4 bases and J by 10 bases, with 14 bases left in between. The chain's CDR3 is CASSVGRSRKLFF. In nucleotides, the CDR3 is TGTGCCAGCAGCGTGGGCCGGTCGAGAAAACTGTTTTTT.

The V gene is TRBV6-5, the J gene TRBJ1-3; D remains ambiguous. This CDR3 is built from 14 residues. The germline V gene has CDR1 MNHEY and CDR2 SVGAGI. Trimming removed 7 bases from V and 0 bases from J, with 10 bases in between. For the CDR3, the DNA is TGTGCCAGCAAGGAGGGATACTCTGGAAACACCATATATTTT. Protein: CASKEGYSGNTIYF.

The chain has TRBV19 and TRBJ1-1; D is undetermined. The CDR3 runs to 14 residues. Trimming left V 7 bases short and J 0 bases short, with 12 bases between. Germline V gives CDR1 LNHDA, CDR2 SQIVND (reference sequence). The CDR3 DNA is TGTGCCAGTAATCAAAATCTCATGAACACTGAAGCTTTCTTT. This gives the protein CASNQNLMNTEAFF.